One and the same sample provided the 13 T cell receptor beta chains below, sequenced in a study of identical twins. MiXCR, run by TCRdb on the 5' RACE reads, gives a single entry per CDR3 protein. The profile shows over 600,000 distinct CDR3 sequences, around 21% of them singletons. In addition, the sample was reused for a study of T cells expressing NK-cell markers.

The sample comprised PBMCs. These receptors were obtained from a woman aged 18 to 35 in good health.

The V gene is TRBV3-1, the J gene TRBJ1-2, with 10 nucleotides matching TRBD1. This CDR3 is built from 14 residues. Per the germline V gene, CDR1 is LGHDT and CDR2 is YNNKEL (reference sequence). V lost 3 bases, J lost 8 bases, and 6 bases stayed unmatched. The CDR3 region is CASSQAPGQGGYTF. DNA of the CDR3: TGTGCCAGCAGCCAGGCTCCGGGACAGGGGGGCTACACCTTC. Combining the CDR3 with reference TRBV3-1 and TRBJ1-2 gives the whole variable domain DTAVSQTPKYLVTQMGNDKSIKCEQNLGHDTMYWYKQDSKKFLKIMFSYNNKELIINETVPNRFSPKSPDKAHLNLHINSLELGDSAVYFCASSQAPGQGGYTFGSGTRLTVV.

The rearrangement uses TRBV7-8 and TRBJ1-1, with D tentatively TRBD1 (5 bases). CDR1 is SGHVS and CDR2 is FQNEAQ in the germline V gene. This CDR3 contains 16 residues. V was clipped by 2 bases and J by 2 bases, with 15 bases between them. The CDR3 DNA sequence: TGTGCCAGCAGCTTATGGGACGGAGATACTAACACTGAAGCTTTCTTT. Its translation: CASSLWDGDTNTEAFF.

The V call is TRBV29-1, the J call TRBJ2-7, with D unclear. Trimming left V 5 bases short and J 3 bases short, with 14 bases between. The length of the CDR3 is 13 residues. The germline gives CDR1 SQVTM, CDR2 ANQGSEA. The chain's CDR3 is CSVREGNFYEQYF. CDR3 nucleotide sequence: TGCAGCGTTCGCGAAGGAAACTTCTACGAGCAGTACTTC.

This clonotype came up many times. V usage is TRBV12-3 or TRBV12-4 and J usage is TRBJ1-2; 9 bases fit TRBD1. The CDR3 is 14 amino acids. J lost 4 bases, V lost 6 bases, and 6 bases had no gene match. CDR3 region: CASSPGQGAYGYTF. The CDR3 coding sequence is TGTGCCAGCAGCCCGGGACAGGGTGCCTATGGCTACACCTTC.

This clonotype was recorded a few times. The chain has TRBV9 and TRBJ1-2; D unresolved. This CDR3 region has 13 residues. Trimming shortened V by 0 bases and J by 8 bases, and 11 bases separated the two germline ends. Germline CDR1 reads SGDLS; CDR2 reads YYNGEE. For the CDR3, the DNA is TGTGCCAGCAGCGTAGAGACATCCTCCGGCTACACCTTC. Protein: CASSVETSSGYTF.

The chain employs TRBV6-1 and TRBJ1-1; 12 positions agree with TRBD1. The CDR3 has 18 amino acids. Germline CDR1 MNHNS, CDR2 SASEGT. V was clipped by 6 bases and J by 7 bases; unmatched bases: 18. CDR3 nucleotide sequence: TGTGCCAGCAGCCCCCAACCCATCGGGACAGGGGGCAAAGGTGAAGCTTTCTTT. Its protein is CASSPQPIGTGGKGEAFF.

This clonotype was counted between two and nine times. The V and J genes are TRBV21-1 and TRBJ2-1; the table's D call, TRBD2, was not checked against the DNA. TRBV21-1 is listed as a pseudogene. The CDR3 extends over 14 amino acids. The CDR3 region has the DNA TGTGCCAGTTTACTAGCGGGGTTGCTTTCCGAGCAGTTCTTC. Protein product: CASLLAGLLSEQFF.

In its sample, this clonotype was seen many times. CDR3 bases: TGCAGTGCTCCCGCTAGCGGGGACCACGGCAATGAGCAGTTCTTC. Amino acids: CSAPASGDHGNEQFF. The J gene is TRBJ2-1, the V gene TRBV20-1; 9 bases fit TRBD2. Germline assignment: CDR1 DFQATT and CDR2 SNEGSKA (reference sequence). Germline trimming cut 5 bases from V and 6 bases from J; bases unmatched to any gene: 11. CDR3 length equals 15 residues.

The chain employs TRBV7-3 and TRBJ2-3; possible D gene TRBD1, 5 bases. The CDR3 has 13 amino acids. V dropped 1 base and J dropped 7 bases, with 9 bases sitting between them. Looked up from germline, CDR1 is SGHTA and CDR2 is FQGTGA. The CDR3 nucleotides read TGTGCCAGCAGCTTAAAGGGGTCAAATACGCAGTATTTT. It yields the protein CASSLKGSNTQYF.

This clonotype was observed a handful of times. This sequence joins TRBV10-3 and TRBJ2-7; D is possibly TRBD1 (6 bases). V lost 8 bases and J lost 3, with 14 bases in between. The germline gives CDR1 ENHRY, CDR2 SYGVKD. The CDR3 has 13 amino acids. CDR3 protein: CAISDRLSYEQYF. The CDR3 region has the DNA TGTGCCATCTCCGACAGGCTGAGCTACGAGCAGTACTTC.

This clonotype has just a few counts. The rearrangement links TRBV29-1 to TRBJ2-3; 11 bases map to TRBD2. There are 14 residues in the CDR3. After removal of 7 bases from V and 2 bases from J, the junction contained 5 bases not matched to a gene. Germline V gene data show CDR1 as SQVTM and CDR2 as ANQGSEA. The CDR3 is CSDLTSGVTDTQYF. CDR3 bases: TGCAGCGACCTGACTAGCGGGGTCACAGATACGCAGTATTTT.

This clonotype occurred a few times. The genes are TRBV12-3 or TRBV12-4 and TRBJ2-1; 9 bases are shared with TRBD1. J lost 7 bases, V lost 7 bases, and 11 bases had no gene match. The CDR3 totals 15 residues. Written as DNA, the CDR3 is TGTGCCAGCACCCTCCGACAGGGGGGGTTGAATGAGCAGTTCTTC. Translating gives CASTLRQGGLNEQFF.

The chain employs TRBV10-3 and TRBJ2-7; the match to TRBD2 covers 10 bases. With 7 bases clipped from V and 5 bases from J, the junction kept 8 bases outside the gene matches. The CDR3 contains 14 residues. Germline V gives CDR1 ENHRY, CDR2 SYGVKD. The CDR3 DNA sequence: TGTGCCATCACTGGGACTAGCGCTATAGACGAGCAGTACTTC. It translates to CAITGTSAIDEQYF.